The 16 T cell receptor beta chains below were found in one sample sequenced in a study of blood T cell repertoires in COVID-19. This table comes from immunoSEQ multiplex PCR, and its TCRdb copy is limited to in-frame clones, with some not included. Of 83,000 or so clones in the sample, around 80% are singletons; the top ten hold 20% to 25%. Sequencing was carried out using peripheral blood. All receptors derive from a human donor in a cohort sampled during active COVID-19.

V gene TRBV7-2 combines with J gene TRBJ1-2, with TRBD1 identical over 9 bases. The CDR3 loop spans 14 amino acids. The V and J ends lost 4 bases and 6 bases, in that order; junction bases with no gene match: 6. Germline CDR1 and CDR2: SGHTA and FQGNSA. The CDR3 bases are TGTGCCAGCAGCTCTCCGTACAGGGGGCATGGCTACACCTTC. It translates to CASSSPYRGHGYTF. Based on the CDR3 plus reference TRBV7-2 and TRBJ1-2, the full variable domain is GAGVSQSPSNKVTEKGKDVELRCDPISGHTALYWYRQSLGQGLEFLIYFQGNSAPDKSGLPSDRFSAERTGGSVSTLTIQRTQQEDSAVYLCASSSPYRGHGYTFGSGTRLTVV.

This clone is judged medium-sized. The rearrangement joins TRBV9 to TRBJ1-3; tentative D call: TRBD1 (5 bases). Germline V CDR1 and CDR2: SGDLS, YYNGEE. CDR3 size: 17 residues. The V and J ends lost 3 bases and 3 bases respectively, with 19 bases between them. CDR3 nucleotides: TGTGCCAGCAGCGCACCCAGGGAGGGAGTAGATGGAAACACCATATATTTT. Encoded protein: CASSAPREGVDGNTIYF. Variable domain in full (rest from reference TRBV9 and TRBJ1-3): DSGVTQTPKHLITATGQRVTLRCSPRSGDLSVYWYQQSLDQGLQFLIQYYNGEERAKGNILERFSAQQFPDLHSELNLSSLELGDSALYFCASSAPREGVDGNTIYFGEGSWLTVV.

This chain uses TRBV3-1 (or the pseudogene TRBV3-2) with TRBJ1-2; 8 positions agree with TRBD1. Looked up from germline, CDR1 is LGHDT and CDR2 is YNNKEL (reference sequence). Trimming cost V 4 bases and J 6 bases; bases outside gene matches: 7. This CDR3 region has 14 residues. CDR3 in amino acids: CASSLRTGRNGYTF. CDR3 nucleotide sequence: TGTGCCAGCAGCCTTAGGACAGGGAGGAATGGCTACACCTTC.

V usage is TRBV5-1 and J usage is TRBJ2-1; 14 nucleotides match TRBD2. This CDR3 has 17 residues. From germline, CDR1 is SGHRS and CDR2 YFSETQ. V dropped 7 bases and J dropped 7; count of bases not matched to a gene: 13. The DNA for the CDR3 is TGCGCCAGCTTCCCAGGACTAGCGGGGGGACTCAGGAATGAGCAGTTCTTC. Protein: CASFPGLAGGLRNEQFF.

J is TRBJ1-1 and V is TRBV30; no clear D gene. There are 13 residues in the CDR3. V was cut by 3 bases and J by 3 bases, with 11 bases left in between. Germline values: CDR1 GTSNPN, CDR2 SVGIG (reference sequence). The CDR3 sequence is CAWSGGFDTEAFF. CDR3 DNA: TGTGCCTGGAGCGGCGGCTTTGACACTGAAGCTTTCTTT.

The rearrangement links TRBV30 to TRBJ1-4; D is ambiguous. The CDR3 runs 12 residues. Germline loops: CDR1 GTSNPN, CDR2 SVGIG (reference sequence). V shed 4 bases and J shed 3 bases, with 6 bases lying between them. The DNA of the CDR3 is TGTGCCTGGACAGGCCCTAATGAAAAACTGTTTTTT. This sequence encodes CAWTGPNEKLFF.

The rearrangement uses TRBV4-2 and TRBJ1-4, with 8 positions matching TRBD1. This CDR3 has 17 amino acids. Per the germline V gene, CDR1 is LGHNA and CDR2 is YNFKEQ. V dropped 2 bases and J dropped 6; count of bases not matched to a gene: 11. The CDR3 nucleotides read TGTGCCAGCAGCCAAACCTATCAGGGGGCCGGGGATGAAAAACTGTTTTTT. It translates to CASSQTYQGAGDEKLFF.

The chain has TRBV7-3 and TRBJ2-3, with a weak D call TRBD1 (7 bases). CDR1 is SGHTA and CDR2 is FQGTGA in the germline V gene. The length of the CDR3 is 14 residues. With 3 bases removed from V and 1 base from J, the gap between germline ends came to 8 bases. CDR3 DNA: TGTGCCAGCAGCTTCAGGGGGGGCACAGATACGCAGTATTTT. It codes for CASSFRGGTDTQYF.

This clone is a singleton in its sample. The J gene is TRBJ2-1, the V gene TRBV2, with D maybe TRBD2 (6 bases). V lost 4 bases to trimming and J lost 7 bases, with 11 bases between them. The V gene's germline CDR1 is SNHLY and CDR2 FYNNEI. The CDR3 contains 13 residues. CDR3 in amino acids: CASSVGSGNEQFF. The CDR3 DNA follows: TGTGCCAGCAGTGTCGGGAGTGGTAATGAGCAGTTCTTC. Together with reference TRBV2 and TRBJ2-1, the CDR3 gives the full variable domain: EPEVTQTPSHQVTQMGQEVILRCVPISNHLYFYWYRQILGQKVEFLVSFYNNEISEKSEIFDDQFSVERPDGSNFTLKIRSTKLEDSAMYFCASSVGSGNEQFFGPGTRLTVL.

This clone was observed once. The chain has TRBV5-1 and TRBJ2-2; 11 nucleotides agree with TRBD2. The J segment lost 4 bases and the V segment lost 4 bases, leaving 6 bases of the junction unmatched. Per the germline V gene, CDR1 is SGHRS and CDR2 is YFSETQ. The CDR3 consists of 16 residues. The CDR3 nucleotides are TGCGCCAGCAGCACGCGACTAGCGGGGTTCACCGGGGAGCTGTTTTTT. This gives the protein CASSTRLAGFTGELFF.

This chain joins TRBV11-2 and TRBJ1-5, with 7 bases fitting TRBD1. The CDR3 loop spans 15 amino acids. Germline CDR1 is SGHAT and CDR2 is FQNNGV. With V trimmed by 2 bases and J by 4 bases, 5 bases remained unmatched. CDR3 nucleotide sequence: TGTGCCAGCAGCTTATTTGGGACAGCGAATCAGCCCCAGCATTTT. It encodes CASSLFGTANQPQHF. Combining the CDR3 with reference TRBV11-2 and TRBJ1-5 gives the whole variable domain EAGVAQSPRYKIIEKRQSVAFWCNPISGHATLYWYQQILGQGPKLLIQFQNNGVVDDSQLPKDRFSAERLKGVDSTLKIQPAKLEDSAVYLCASSLFGTANQPQHFGDGTRLSIL.

This chain uses TRBV28 with TRBJ1-4; 12 nucleotides line up with TRBD1. V lost 1 base to trimming and J lost 8 bases; unmatched junction nucleotides: 8. The germline CDR1 and CDR2 sequences are MDHEN and SYDVKM. CDR3 size: 17 residues. CDR3 DNA sequence: TGTGCCAGCAGTTTATTAGGGACAGGGGGCGTCGGGGAAAAACTGTTTTTT. It codes for CASSLLGTGGVGEKLFF.

The gene calls are TRBV28 and TRBJ2-5; TRBD2 might be the D (6 bases). CDR1 and CDR2 from the germline V gene are MDHEN and SYDVKM. The CDR3 has 15 amino acids. Trimming removed 6 bases from V and 5 bases from J, with 19 bases in between. The CDR3 reads CASSPSRAGSETQYF. CDR3 bases: TGTGCCAGCAGCCCCAGTAGGGCGGGGAGTGAGACCCAGTACTTC.

V and J are TRBV5-1 and TRBJ2-1, with TRBD2 matching 8 bases. The germline CDR1 and CDR2 sequences are SGHRS and YFSETQ. V lost 6 bases, J lost 4 bases, and 9 bases stayed unmatched. The CDR3 is 15 amino acids. CDR3 protein: CASTMAGGEYNEQFF. CDR3 coding DNA: TGCGCCAGCACCATGGCGGGGGGCGAATACAATGAGCAGTTCTTC.

The V gene is TRBV18, the J gene TRBJ2-3; D gene unclear. Per the germline V gene, CDR1 is KGHSH and CDR2 is LQKENI. This CDR3 comprises 14 residues. Trimming stripped 0 bases from V and 0 bases from J, with 4 bases between. The CDR3 is CASSPPQSTDTQYF. CDR3 sequence (DNA): TGTGCCAGCTCACCACCTCAGAGCACAGATACGCAGTATTTT.

This clone was seen a single time. The rearrangement uses TRBV28 and TRBJ1-2, with 7 bases identical to TRBD1. Trimming at V came to 6 bases and at J to 3 bases, leaving 4 bases not matched to a gene. This CDR3 region has 13 residues. The germline gives CDR1 MDHEN, CDR2 SYDVKM. CDR3 sequence: CASRGQIYYGYTF. Here the CDR3 DNA reads TGTGCCAGCAGGGGACAGATTTACTATGGCTACACCTTC.